Below are 8 T cell receptor beta chains sequenced from a single sample in a study of blood T cell repertoires in COVID-19. The protocol was immunoSEQ multiplex PCR, while the TCRdb copy is restricted to in-frame clones and leaves out a portion. The sample holds 300,000 to 350,000 clones; approximately 84% are singletons and the top ten take 1%. Sequencing used PBMCs or T cells enriched from blood (not recorded which). Receptors originate from a woman aged 25 to 39 who had recovered from COVID-19.

The chain employs TRBV4-1 and TRBJ2-2; 8 nucleotides agree with TRBD1. Germline-derived CDR1 and CDR2 are MGHRA and YSYEKL. With 4 bases clipped from V and 4 bases from J, the junction kept 5 bases outside the gene matches. There are 15 residues in the CDR3. The CDR3 DNA follows: TGCGCCAGCAGCCGCGACAGGGGCGGCACCGGGGAGCTGTTTTTT. Amino acids: CASSRDRGGTGELFF.

The chain employs TRBV9 and TRBJ1-1; D remains ambiguous. The CDR3 is 13 residues long. Trimming left V 2 bases short and J 1 base short, with 6 bases between. The germline CDR1 and CDR2 sequences are SGDLS and YYNGEE. The CDR3 bases are TGTGCCAGCAGCGTGGCCCCGAACACTGAAGCTTTCTTT. It codes for CASSVAPNTEAFF.

The chain recombines TRBV28 with TRBJ2-1, with 7 bases matching TRBD1. V lost 3 bases to trimming and J lost 3 bases; unmatched junction nucleotides: 17. The CDR3 is made up of 19 amino acids. Germline V gene sequence: CDR1 MDHEN, CDR2 SYDVKM. The CDR3 DNA reads TGTGCCAGCAGTTTGGATAAGAGGAAGAACAGGGGAGACTACAATGAGCAGTTCTTC. This translates into CASSLDKRKNRGDYNEQFF. Filled out from reference TRBV28 and TRBJ2-1, the complete variable domain reads DVKVTQSSRYLVKRTGEKVFLECVQDMDHENMFWYRQDPGLGLRLIYFSYDVKMKEKGDIPEGYSVSREKKERFSLILESASTNQTSMYLCASSLDKRKNRGDYNEQFFGPGTRLTVL.

This clone appeared a single time. This chain joins TRBV2 and TRBJ1-2; TRBD1 might be the D (5 bases). The ends were cut back, 2 bases at V and 5 bases at J, with 15 bases in the middle. The germline V gene encodes CDR1 SNHLY and CDR2 FYNNEI. The CDR3 spans 15 residues. The CDR3 coding sequence is TGTGCCAGCAGTGAATCGCAGGGAAGGGGTTATGGCTACACCTTC. This codes for CASSESQGRGYGYTF.

Only a few counts were recorded for this clone. This chain uses TRBV19 with TRBJ2-7; the match to TRBD2 covers 7 bases. CDR1 is LNHDA and CDR2 is SQIVND in the germline V gene (reference sequence). J lost 0 bases, V lost 2 bases, and 13 bases had no gene match. CDR3 size: 18 residues. CDR3 amino acids: CASSILVTGGGSSYEQYF. The CDR3 bases are TGTGCCAGTAGTATACTAGTTACTGGCGGGGGAAGCTCCTACGAGCAGTACTTC.

The rearrangement uses TRBV27 and TRBJ1-1; D gene uncertain. Germline CDR1 and CDR2: MNHEY and SMNVEV (reference sequence). This CDR3 region has 15 residues. V lost 0 bases, J lost 0 bases, and 8 bases lay in between. CDR3 nucleotide sequence: TGTGCCAGCAGTTTATCGGGCAGCTTGAACACTGAAGCTTTCTTT. Translating gives CASSLSGSLNTEAFF.

This rearrangement joins TRBV5-1 to TRBJ2-3, with 11 positions matching TRBD2. This CDR3 contains 15 residues. V lost 6 bases and J lost 4; bases outside the gene matches: 7. CDR1 is SGHRS, CDR2 YFSETQ, per germline. In DNA, the CDR3 is TGCGCCAGCACCTTAGCGGGGGGGCCGGCAGATACGCAGTATTTT. This gives the protein CASTLAGGPADTQYF. The whole variable domain, remainder taken from reference TRBV5-1 and TRBJ2-3, is KAGVTQTPRYLIKTRGQQVTLSCSPISGHRSVSWYQQTPGQGLQFLFEYFSETQRNKGNFPGRFSGRQFSNSRSEMNVSTLELGDSALYLCASTLAGGPADTQYFGPGTRLTVL.

The chain uses TRBV11-2 and TRBJ1-5; weak D call: TRBD1 (6 bases). This CDR3 has 15 residues. Trimming shortened V by 4 bases and J by 6 bases, and 16 bases separated the two germline ends. From germline, CDR1 is SGHAT and CDR2 FQNNGV. CDR3 sequence reads: CASSSGGAPGQPQHF. The CDR3 DNA sequence: TGTGCCAGCAGCTCTGGGGGGGCTCCGGGTCAGCCCCAGCATTTT.